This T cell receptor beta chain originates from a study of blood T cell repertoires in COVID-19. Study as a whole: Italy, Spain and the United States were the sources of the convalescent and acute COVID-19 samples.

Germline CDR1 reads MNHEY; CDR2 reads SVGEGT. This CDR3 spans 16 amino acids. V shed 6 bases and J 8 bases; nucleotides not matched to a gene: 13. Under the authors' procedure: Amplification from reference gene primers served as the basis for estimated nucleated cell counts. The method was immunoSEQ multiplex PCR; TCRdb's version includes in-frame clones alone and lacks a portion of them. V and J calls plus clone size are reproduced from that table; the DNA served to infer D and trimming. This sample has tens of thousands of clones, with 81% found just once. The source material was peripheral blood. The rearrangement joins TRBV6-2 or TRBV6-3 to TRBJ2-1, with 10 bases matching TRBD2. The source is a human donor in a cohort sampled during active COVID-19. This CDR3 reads CASSRRSSGSFDEQFF. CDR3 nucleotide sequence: TGTGCCAGCAGCCGAAGATCTAGCGGGAGTTTTGATGAGCAGTTCTTC.